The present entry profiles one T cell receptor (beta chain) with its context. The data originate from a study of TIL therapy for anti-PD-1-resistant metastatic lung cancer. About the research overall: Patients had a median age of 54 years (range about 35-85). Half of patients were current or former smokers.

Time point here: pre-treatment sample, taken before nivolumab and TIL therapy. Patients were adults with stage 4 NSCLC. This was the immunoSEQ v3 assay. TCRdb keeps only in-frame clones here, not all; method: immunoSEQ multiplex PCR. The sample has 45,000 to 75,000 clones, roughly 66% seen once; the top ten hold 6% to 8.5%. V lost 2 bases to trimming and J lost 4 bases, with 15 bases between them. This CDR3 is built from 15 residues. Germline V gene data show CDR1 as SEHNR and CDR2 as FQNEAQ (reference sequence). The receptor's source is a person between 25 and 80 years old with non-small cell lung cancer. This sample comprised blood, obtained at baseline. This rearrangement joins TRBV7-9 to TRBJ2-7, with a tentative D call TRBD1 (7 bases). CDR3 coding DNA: TGTGCCAGCAGCTTATTGGCAGGGGGAGGATACGAGCAGTACTTC. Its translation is CASSLLAGGGYEQYF.